The 10 T cell receptor beta chains below all came from one sample that was sequenced in a study of T cell responses to AZD1222 COVID-19 vaccine. The table came from immunoSEQ multiplex PCR; TCRdb's copy has only in-frame clones and leaves some out. The sample shows 140,000 or so clones, 90% to 95% of them seen only once. The sequences come from peripheral blood, collected after recovery from COVID-19. These receptors were obtained from an adult who had recovered from COVID-19.

The chain is built from TRBV29-1 and TRBJ1-5; the D gene is possibly TRBD1 (5 bases). Trimming left V 5 bases short and J 7 bases short, with 15 bases between. CDR1 SQVTM and CDR2 ANQGSEA come from the germline V gene. The CDR3 runs 13 residues. This CDR3 reads CSVTGSQGQPQHF. The CDR3 coding sequence is TGCAGCGTTACAGGATCTCAGGGACAGCCCCAGCATTTT.

The V gene is TRBV6-1, the J gene TRBJ1-1; tentative D call: TRBD1 (5 bases). Deletions cut 0 bases from V and 4 bases from J, with 9 bases between. The CDR3 extends over 14 amino acids. Germline V gene sequence: CDR1 MNHNS, CDR2 SASEGT. The CDR3 is CASSEARGGTEAFF. DNA for the CDR3: TGTGCCAGCAGTGAAGCGCGGGGGGGCACTGAAGCTTTCTTT.

This rearrangement joins TRBV4-1 to TRBJ1-5, with D uncertain. There are 13 residues in the CDR3. CDR1 is MGHRA, CDR2 YSYEKL, per germline. Between the trimmed V and J ends, which lost 4 bases and 7 bases, there was a span of 11 bases. CDR3 sequence: CASSRLRGQPQHF. As DNA, the CDR3 is TGCGCCAGCAGCCGCCTGAGAGGACAGCCCCAGCATTTT.

This chain connects TRBV28 to TRBJ2-7; no firm D call. V was trimmed by 6 bases and J by 7 bases, leaving 10 bases between them. CDR1 MDHEN and CDR2 SYDVKM come from the germline V gene. The CDR3 is made up of 11 amino acids. This chain's CDR3 is CASSLPGEQYF. The CDR3 DNA sequence: TGTGCCAGCAGCCTACCCGGGGAGCAGTACTTC.

The chain employs TRBV4-2 and TRBJ2-3; the match to TRBD2 covers 9 bases. The junction had 7 bases not matched to a gene; V was cut back by 2 bases and J by 4 bases. The germline V gene has CDR1 LGHNA and CDR2 YNFKEQ. CDR3 length: 16 residues. Here the CDR3 reads CASSQISGSGADTQYF. CDR3 bases: TGTGCCAGCAGCCAAATTAGCGGGAGTGGTGCAGATACGCAGTATTTT.

The chain is built from TRBV6-2 or TRBV6-3 and TRBJ1-2, with 7 positions matching TRBD1. V shed 1 base, J shed 1 base, and the junction held 12 bases outside the gene matches. The CDR3 length is 18 residues. Per germline, CDR1 MNHEY and CDR2 SVGEGT. The CDR3 reads CASSYLPPGTALNYGYTF. CDR3 DNA: TGTGCCAGCAGTTACTTACCACCGGGGACAGCCCTTAACTATGGCTACACCTTC.

V gene TRBV2 combines with J gene TRBJ1-6; D perhaps matches TRBD1 (5 bases). CDR3 size: 16 residues. Germline CDR1 reads SNHLY; CDR2 reads FYNNEI. The ends were cut back, 1 base at V and 7 bases at J, with 14 bases in the middle. The CDR3 coding sequence is TGTGCCAGCAGTGAAGTTGGGGGGTCCCCAAATTCACCCCTCCACTTT. This gives the protein CASSEVGGSPNSPLHF.

The chain is built from TRBV12-3 or TRBV12-4 and TRBJ1-1; D is undetermined. This CDR3 has 10 residues. Deletions cut 6 bases from V and 8 bases from J, with 7 bases between. DNA for the CDR3: TGTGCCAGCAGCGTCCGGGAAGCTTTCTTT. Translation gives CASSVREAFF.

CDR3 bases: TGTGCCACCAGTGATCCCCGGGACCCTCGGTACCAAGAGACCCAGTACTTC. Protein product: CATSDPRDPRYQETQYF. The chain joins TRBV24-1 to TRBJ2-5; D tentatively fits TRBD1 or TRBD2 (5 bases each). Germline V gives CDR1 KGHDR, CDR2 SFDVKD. This CDR3 has 17 amino acids. The V end was cut by 3 bases, the J end by 0 bases, with 16 bases between.

V usage is TRBV30 and J usage is TRBJ2-3; D is uncertain. CDR3 length: 13 amino acids. Germline loops: CDR1 GTSNPN, CDR2 SVGIG (reference sequence). V was trimmed by 3 bases and J by 0 bases, leaving 7 bases between them. The CDR3 region has the DNA TGTGCCTGGAGGTACCCGAGCACAGATACGCAGTATTTT. Its protein is CAWRYPSTDTQYF.